The 14 T cell receptor beta chains below come from one sample, sequenced in a study of T cells expressing NK-cell markers (dated by TCRdb to the early 2020s). Library prep was done by 5' RACE. The listed sequencing device is Illumina HiSeq 2000. TCRdb reprocessed the reads, and each CDR3 protein sequence is entered once, without DNA. This sample's listing comprises some 150,000 distinct CDR3 sequences. The leading ten clones occupy approximately 12% of the sample. Sequenced: blood T cells: a sorted CD56 or NKG2C T cell subset, CD4+ or CD8+ T cells, or bulk PBMC T cells (not recorded which). These TCRs come from a man younger than 35 in good health. Donor details come from another sample of the same person, matched by shared clones.

The chain recombines TRBV12-3 or TRBV12-4 with TRBJ2-7; there is no DNA to check the TCRdb D call of TRBD2. The CDR3 is made up of 14 amino acids. The CDR3 is CASRPAGVTYEQYF.

The V gene is TRBV2, the J gene TRBJ2-1; TCRdb returns TRBD1, unconfirmable since there is no DNA. Germline V gene lookup returns CDR1 SNHLY and CDR2 FYNNEI. The CDR3 extends over 11 amino acids. The CDR3 is CASNRQVQKFF.

CDR3 in amino acids: CASSIGTSGAQETQYF. The rearrangement uses TRBV7-9 and TRBJ2-5; no DNA is available, so the TRBD2 call from TCRdb remains unchecked. Germline-derived CDR1 and CDR2 are SEHNR and FQNEAQ (reference sequence). There are 16 residues in the CDR3.

The CDR3 is CASSQGQPKNEKLFF. J is TRBJ1-4 and V is TRBV4-3; TCRdb names TRBD1, which stays unverified in the absence of DNA. The CDR3 runs to 15 residues. CDR1 and CDR2 from the germline V gene are LGHNA and YSLEER.

The CDR3: CATSRASGRASNTGELFF. The chain joins TRBV15 to TRBJ2-2; the TRBD2 assignment by TCRdb is unverifiable without DNA. Germline-derived CDR1 and CDR2 are LNHNV and YYDKDF (reference sequence). This CDR3 is 18 amino acids long.

The chain carries TRBV27 and TRBJ1-2. This CDR3 comprises 14 residues. Germline CDR1 and CDR2: MNHEY and SMNVEV (reference sequence). Here the CDR3 reads CASSAGREYYGYTF.

The genes are TRBV5-4 and TRBJ2-3. The CDR3 runs to 16 residues. Germline loops: CDR1 SGHNT, CDR2 YYREEE (reference sequence). The CDR3 sequence is CASSLFLAAASDTQYF.

V gene TRBV7-2 combines with J gene TRBJ2-1; TCRdb picks TRBD2, but there is no DNA to check that call. This CDR3 has 13 residues. Germline V gives CDR1 SGHTA, CDR2 FQGNSA. CDR3 in amino acids: CASSLPNYNEQFF.

The genes are TRBV20-1 and TRBJ2-2. Germline V gene lookup returns CDR1 DFQATT and CDR2 SNEGSKA (reference sequence). The CDR3 has 14 residues. This chain's CDR3 is CSASVVRSTGELFF.

The rearrangement links TRBV4-2 to TRBJ2-1; TCRdb picks TRBD2, but there is no DNA to check that call. The CDR3 sequence is 17 residues long. Per the germline V gene, CDR1 is LGHNA and CDR2 is YNFKEQ. The CDR3: CASSQALGTDPAGSEFF.

The rearrangement joins TRBV5-1 to TRBJ2-7; with no DNA, the TCRdb D assignment of TRBD1 cannot be verified. CDR3 size: 16 residues. Germline V gene data show CDR1 as SGHRS and CDR2 as YFSETQ. The CDR3 loop reads CASSQGADRGLYEQYF.

The V gene is TRBV27, the J gene TRBJ2-7; TCRdb's D call of TRBD2 is untestable without DNA. Germline CDR1 is MNHEY and CDR2 is SMNVEV (reference sequence). The CDR3 extends over 14 amino acids. The CDR3: CASTPSGDSYEQYF.

The chain recombines TRBV19 with TRBJ2-1; checking the TCRdb D call of TRBD2 is not possible without DNA. CDR1 is LNHDA, CDR2 SQIVND, per germline (reference sequence). The CDR3 runs 14 residues. This CDR3 reads CASSILLDVNEQFF.

The rearrangement links TRBV5-1 to TRBJ1-1. The germline gives CDR1 SGHRS, CDR2 YFSETQ. The CDR3 contains 15 residues. The CDR3: CASSLAEGVGAEAFF.